Presented here are 16 T cell receptor beta chains from one specimen sequenced in a study of untreated major depressive disorder. Whole-study results and caveats: Depressed patients' CD4+ T cells carried increased TRBV05-01 (Vbeta 5.1) usage versus control CD4+ T cells.

These receptors' targets are unknown. Generated by immunoSEQ multiplex PCR, the TCRdb table keeps only in-frame clones and is missing some. The profile shows 17,000 or so clones, roughly nine tenths of them singletons. Sequenced: CD4+ T cells from PBMCs. The receptors were gathered from a woman in her thirties or forties with major depressive disorder.

As regards this clone: At one end the junction does not follow the germline gene, possibly because of a read error. The chain carries TRBV5-8 and TRBJ1-2; D is uncertain. The CDR3 runs to 11 residues. In germline, CDR1 is SGHTS, CDR2 YDEGEE. CDR3 in amino acids: CASSFFPAFAF. The CDR3 DNA sequence: TGTGCCAGCAGCTTTTTCCCAGCGTTCGCCTTC.

The chain links TRBV7-2 to TRBJ2-3, with TRBD1 matching 9 bases. V trimming: 5 bases; J trimming: 13 bases; junction bases outside the gene matches: 4. Germline V gene sequence: CDR1 SGHTA, CDR2 FQGNSA. The CDR3 has 11 residues. The CDR3 sequence is CASSTWDREYF. As DNA, the CDR3 is TGTGCCAGCAGCACGTGGGACAGGGAGTATTTT.

This sequence joins TRBV9 and TRBJ2-5, with TRBD2 matching 8 bases. The V gene's germline CDR1 is SGDLS and CDR2 YYNGEE. The CDR3 spans 16 residues. The J segment lost 5 bases and the V segment lost 3 bases, leaving 12 bases of the junction unmatched. CDR3 DNA sequence: TGTGCCAGCAGCGAGCGGGGGACCCAAAATCGGGAGACCCAGTACTTC. Protein: CASSERGTQNRETQYF. Full variable domain (outside the CDR3, taken from reference TRBV9 and TRBJ2-5): DSGVTQTPKHLITATGQRVTLRCSPRSGDLSVYWYQQSLDQGLQFLIQYYNGEERAKGNILERFSAQQFPDLHSELNLSSLELGDSALYFCASSERGTQNRETQYFGPGTRLLVL.

V is TRBV29-1 and J is TRBJ2-5; D is unresolved. The V end lost 6 bases, the J end lost 2 bases, and 13 bases lay between the germline ends. The CDR3 totals 13 residues. The germline V gene has CDR1 SQVTM and CDR2 ANQGSEA. CDR3 bases: TGCAGCGTCAGGACGGAATCACAAGAGACCCAGTACTTC. Its translation is CSVRTESQETQYF.

V usage is TRBV5-6 and J usage is TRBJ2-3, with TRBD2 identical over 14 bases. The J segment lost 3 bases and the V segment lost 3 bases, leaving 3 bases of the junction unmatched. Germline V gene sequence: CDR1 SGHDT, CDR2 YYEEEE. This CDR3 has 16 residues. CDR3 region: CASSWGLAGVTDTQYF. CDR3 DNA sequence: TGTGCCAGCAGCTGGGGACTAGCGGGGGTTACAGATACGCAGTATTTT. The full variable domain, with the rest looked up from reference TRBV5-6 and TRBJ2-3, is DAGVTQSPTHLIKTRGQQVTLRCSPKSGHDTVSWYQQALGQGPQFIFQYYEEEERQRGNFPDRFSGHQFPNYSSELNVNALLLGDSALYLCASSWGLAGVTDTQYFGPGTRLTVL.

This chain uses TRBV7-3 with TRBJ2-1, with D perhaps TRBD1 or TRBD2 (6 bases each). CDR1 and CDR2 from the germline V gene are SGHTA and FQGTGA. The V and J ends lost 5 bases and 7 bases respectively, with 18 bases between them. CDR3 length equals 15 residues. Written as DNA, the CDR3 is TGTGCCAGCAGCAAGACTAGAACAGGGCAGAATGAGCAGTTCTTC. It codes for CASSKTRTGQNEQFF.

The chain links TRBV10-3 to TRBJ1-1; 7 nucleotides match TRBD1. V dropped 2 bases and J dropped 5; count of bases not matched to a gene: 5. The germline gives CDR1 ENHRY, CDR2 SYGVKD. CDR3 length equals 14 residues. The CDR3 is CAISEDRVGTEAFF. The CDR3 nucleotides are TGTGCCATCAGTGAGGACAGGGTGGGAACTGAAGCTTTCTTT.

The rearrangement links TRBV5-1 to TRBJ2-3; D not certain. In germline, CDR1 is SGHRS, CDR2 YFSETQ. V lost 6 bases to trimming and J lost 0 bases, with 11 bases between them. This CDR3 region has 14 residues. The CDR3 DNA reads as TGCGCCAGCAAGGACGGCCCTAGCACAGATACGCAGTATTTT. Amino acid sequence: CASKDGPSTDTQYF.

The V and J genes are TRBV2 and TRBJ2-5, with D maybe TRBD2 (6 bases). V was trimmed by 6 bases and J by 7 bases, leaving 15 bases between them. Germline CDR1 SNHLY, CDR2 FYNNEI. The CDR3 loop spans 13 amino acids. The CDR3 nucleotides are TGTGCCAGCAGGTTAGGGACTTTAGGGACCCAGTACTTC. Protein: CASRLGTLGTQYF.

The rearrangement joins TRBV5-1 to TRBJ2-2; 9 bases match TRBD2. Germline loops: CDR1 SGHRS, CDR2 YFSETQ. The V segment lost 4 bases and the J segment 2 bases; nucleotides outside the gene matches: 12. This CDR3 has 18 residues. CDR3 bases: TGCGCCAGCAGCCCTCAAATCACTAGCGGGCGCAACACCGGGGAGCTGTTTTTT. Amino acids: CASSPQITSGRNTGELFF.

The chain has TRBV28 and TRBJ2-7; TRBD1 matches at 9 bases. V lost 6 bases to trimming and J lost 2 bases; unmatched junction nucleotides: 11. CDR1 and CDR2 (germline): MDHEN, SYDVKM. CDR3 length: 16 amino acids. CDR3 amino acids: CASRPRTGDFTYEQYV. DNA of the CDR3: TGTGCCAGCAGACCAAGGACAGGGGATTTTACCTACGAGCAGTACGTC.

The rearrangement uses TRBV6-1 and TRBJ2-3; no definite D call. Between the trimmed V and J ends, which lost 0 bases and 5 bases, there was a span of 9 bases. The CDR3 sequence is 14 residues long. The germline gives CDR1 MNHNS, CDR2 SASEGT. For the CDR3, the DNA is TGTGCCAGCAGTGAAGCGAGACTGAGAGATACGCAGTATTTT. Residues: CASSEARLRDTQYF.

V usage is TRBV5-1 and J usage is TRBJ1-2; 12 bases are a match to TRBD1. After removal of 3 bases from V and 2 bases from J, the junction contained 26 bases not matched to a gene. The CDR3 consists of 23 residues. The V gene's germline CDR1 is SGHRS and CDR2 YFSETQ. The CDR3, as DNA: TGCGCCAGCAGCTCCCGGTTAGTATTTCGCTCAGGGACAGGGGGCCCATCGAACTATGGCTACACCTTC. Amino acids: CASSSRLVFRSGTGGPSNYGYTF. Full variable domain (outside the CDR3, taken from reference TRBV5-1 and TRBJ1-2): KAGVTQTPRYLIKTRGQQVTLSCSPISGHRSVSWYQQTPGQGLQFLFEYFSETQRNKGNFPGRFSGRQFSNSRSEMNVSTLELGDSALYLCASSSRLVFRSGTGGPSNYGYTFGSGTRLTVV.

The chain joins TRBV15 to TRBJ1-1; perhaps TRBD1 as D (5 bases). This CDR3 comprises 14 residues. The V end lost 3 bases, the J end lost 6 bases, and 14 bases lay between the germline ends. From germline, CDR1 is LNHNV and CDR2 YYDKDF (reference sequence). The CDR3 coding sequence is TGTGCCACCAGCAGGGCCAAGACAGTTGCTGAAGCTTTCTTT. Its translation: CATSRAKTVAEAFF.

This clone was counted a single time. In DNA, the CDR3 is TGCGCCAGCAGCCAGGGGGTGGCTGGGGCCAACGTCCTGACTTTC. Its protein product is CASSQGVAGANVLTF. This rearrangement joins TRBV5-1 to TRBJ2-6, with 7 bases that match TRBD1. J gave up 2 bases and V 4 bases, and 3 bases lay outside the gene matches. This CDR3 is built from 15 residues. In germline, CDR1 is SGHRS, CDR2 YFSETQ.

The rearrangement joins TRBV6-4 to TRBJ2-3, with D possibly being TRBD1 (5 bases). CDR1 and CDR2 from the germline V gene are MRHNA and SNTAGT. Trimming took off 5 bases at V and 2 bases at J, with 11 bases between the two ends. CDR3 length: 14 residues. The CDR3 spells CASSMGPHTDTQYF. The DNA for the CDR3 is TGTGCCAGCAGTATGGGGCCCCACACAGATACGCAGTATTTT.